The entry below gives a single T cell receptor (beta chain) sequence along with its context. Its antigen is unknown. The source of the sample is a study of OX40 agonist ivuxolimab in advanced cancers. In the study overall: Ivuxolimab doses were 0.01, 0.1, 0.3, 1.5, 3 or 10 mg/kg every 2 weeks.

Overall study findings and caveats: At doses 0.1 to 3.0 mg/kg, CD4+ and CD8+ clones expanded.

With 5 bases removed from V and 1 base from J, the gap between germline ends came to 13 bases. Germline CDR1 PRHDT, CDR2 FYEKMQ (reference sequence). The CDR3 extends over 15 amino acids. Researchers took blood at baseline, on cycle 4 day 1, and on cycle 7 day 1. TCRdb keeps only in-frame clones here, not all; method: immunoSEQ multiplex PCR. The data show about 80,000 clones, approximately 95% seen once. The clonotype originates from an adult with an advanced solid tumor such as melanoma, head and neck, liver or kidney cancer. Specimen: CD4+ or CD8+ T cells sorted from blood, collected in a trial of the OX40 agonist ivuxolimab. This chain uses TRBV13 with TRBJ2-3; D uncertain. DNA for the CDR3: TGTGCCAGCAGCCCAGCAAGCCTGGGCACAGATACGCAGTATTTT. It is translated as CASSPASLGTDTQYF.